The 21 T cell receptor beta chains below come from one sample, sequenced in a study of blood T cells in healthy people across ages. A second PCR, run for about 7 to 11 cycles, used a sample-barcoded 5' primer plus a J-beta primer mix. TCRdb independently ran MiXCR on the 5' RACE reads; one entry per CDR3 protein. Of roughly 800,000 distinct CDR3 sequences in the sample, about three fifths were seen once. The sequencing input was blood. Source of these receptors: a man younger than 45 in good health.

The V gene is TRBV28, the J gene TRBJ1-2; the D is unclear. Per germline, CDR1 MDHEN and CDR2 SYDVKM. This CDR3 contains 13 residues. V was pared by 6 bases and J by 3 bases, with 11 bases between. CDR3: CASRISGDYGYTF. CDR3 in DNA: TGTGCCAGCAGGATTTCTGGGGACTATGGCTACACCTTC.

A remark on this clonotype: At one end the junction does not follow the germline gene, possibly because of a read error. V usage is TRBV24-1 and J usage is TRBJ2-5; the match to TRBD1 covers 9 bases. The J call may be faulty, since TRBJ2-7 better matches the DNA end. This CDR3 has 15 amino acids. Germline assignment: CDR1 KGHDR and CDR2 SFDVKD. CDR3 protein: CATSDSGQGTYEQYF. CDR3 bases: TGTGCTACCAGTGATTCGGGACAGGGAACCTACGAGCAGTACTTC.

V gene TRBV29-1 combines with J gene TRBJ2-2, with 9 bases fitting TRBD1. V lost 8 bases to trimming and J lost 7 bases; unmatched junction nucleotides: 8. This CDR3 has 13 amino acids. Looked up from germline, CDR1 is SQVTM and CDR2 is ANQGSEA. CDR3 coding DNA: TGCAGCCTGGACAGGGGACGGATCGGGGAGCTGTTTTTT. It translates to CSLDRGRIGELFF.

V usage is TRBV3-1 and J usage is TRBJ2-7; 13 nucleotides line up with TRBD2. Germline CDR1 and CDR2: LGHDT and YNNKEL (reference sequence). V shed 0 bases and J 4 bases; nucleotides not matched to a gene: 9. The CDR3 covers 18 residues. The CDR3 coding sequence is TGTGCCAGCAGCCAAGATGGTCGGACTAGCGGGAGAGCTTACGAGCAGTACTTC. This sequence encodes CASSQDGRTSGRAYEQYF.

The table lists this clonotype with a few counts. The chain couples TRBV20-1 to TRBJ2-1; a possible D gene is TRBD1 (6 bases). Trimming took 5 bases from V and 3 from J, leaving 14 bases between them. The germline gives CDR1 DFQATT, CDR2 SNEGSKA (reference sequence). The length of the CDR3 is 14 residues. DNA of the CDR3: TGCAGTGCTTATCGGGGACATTTCTACAATGAGCAGTTCTTC. As protein: CSAYRGHFYNEQFF.

The rearrangement uses TRBV7-9 and TRBJ2-7, with 13 bases identical to TRBD2. V gave up 5 bases and J gave up 7 bases; unmatched junction bases: 14. This CDR3 has 17 amino acids. Germline V CDR1 and CDR2: SEHNR, FQNEAQ (reference sequence). CDR3 sequence (DNA): TGTGCCAGCAGCCTGACTAGCGGGAGGCCCCAGAGGGATGAGCAGTACTTC. Protein product: CASSLTSGRPQRDEQYF.

This sequence joins TRBV5-6 and TRBJ2-7; either TRBD1 or TRBD2 may fit D (5 bases each). The CDR3 is 15 residues long. The germline gives CDR1 SGHDT, CDR2 YYEEEE. Between the trimmed V and J ends, which lost 4 bases and 0 bases, there was a span of 14 bases. The CDR3 coding sequence is TGTGCCAGCAGCGCGTCGGGACGCGGCTCCTACGAGCAGTACTTC. Translated, it gives CASSASGRGSYEQYF.

The chain recombines TRBV20-1 with TRBJ2-1; 7 bases fit TRBD1. Germline loops: CDR1 DFQATT, CDR2 SNEGSKA (reference sequence). V lost 6 bases and J lost 0; bases outside the gene matches: 8. The CDR3 is made up of 15 amino acids. The CDR3 DNA follows: TGCAGTGCACGACAGGGCGGTAGCTCCTACAATGAGCAGTTCTTC. Translation: CSARQGGSSYNEQFF.

This clonotype was detected a few times. The chain links TRBV4-2 to TRBJ2-4; 7 bases agree with TRBD1. Germline V lookup: CDR1 LGHNA, CDR2 YNFKEQ. V lost 3 bases, J lost 3 bases, and 5 bases stayed unmatched. CDR3 length: 15 residues. CDR3: CASSQGWDSKNIQYF. The CDR3 DNA follows: TGTGCCAGCAGCCAGGGCTGGGACAGCAAAAACATTCAGTACTTC.

The chain uses TRBV7-9 and TRBJ1-6, with a weak D call TRBD1 (6 bases). Trimming shortened V by 2 bases and J by 8 bases, and 10 bases separated the two germline ends. The CDR3 contains 14 residues. The germline gives CDR1 SEHNR, CDR2 FQNEAQ (reference sequence). The chain's CDR3 is CASSLRQADSPLHF. As DNA, the CDR3 is TGTGCCAGCAGCTTACGACAGGCTGATTCACCCCTCCACTTT.

V gene TRBV5-4 combines with J gene TRBJ2-1, with D unresolved. Germline V lookup: CDR1 SGHNT, CDR2 YYREEE (reference sequence). The CDR3 spans 15 residues. The V and J ends lost 6 bases and 7 bases respectively, with 20 bases between them. This CDR3 reads CASTQLYQQSNEQFF. The CDR3 DNA follows: TGTGCCAGCACCCAACTCTACCAGCAGTCGAATGAGCAGTTCTTC. The whole variable domain, filled in from reference TRBV5-4 and TRBJ2-1, reads ETGVTQSPTHLIKTRGQQVTLRCSSQSGHNTVSWYQQALGQGPQFIFQYYREEENGRGNFPPRFSGLQFPNYSSELNVNALELDDSALYLCASTQLYQQSNEQFFGPGTRLTVL.

This clonotype turned up a few times. The DNA of the CDR3 is TGCAGCGTGGGGGGAAGACCGGGACTAGCGGGCGAGCAGTACTTC. Encoded protein: CSVGGRPGLAGEQYF. The genes are TRBV29-1 and TRBJ2-4, with 12 bases lining up with TRBD2. The J call may not be correct, given that the DNA end is closer to TRBJ2-7. Per the germline V gene, CDR1 is SQVTM and CDR2 is ANQGSEA. This CDR3 has 15 residues.

J is TRBJ1-1 and V is TRBV18; D not certain. Trimming removed 6 bases at V and 4 bases at J, with 9 bases between. Germline V gives CDR1 KGHSH, CDR2 LQKENI. The CDR3 is 12 amino acids. The CDR3 here is CASSSTFTEAFF. Here the CDR3 DNA reads TGTGCCAGCTCGTCCACATTCACTGAAGCTTTCTTT.

The genes are TRBV6-5 and TRBJ1-1; the match to TRBD1 covers 7 bases. V gave up 11 bases and J gave up 0 bases; unmatched junction bases: 9. CDR3 length equals 14 residues. Germline loops: CDR1 MNHEY, CDR2 SVGAGI. CDR3 in DNA: TGTGCCGCTGGCTCGGGACAGCTGAACACTGAAGCTTTCTTT. Protein: CAAGSGQLNTEAFF.

J is TRBJ2-5 and V is TRBV28, with 11 bases identical to TRBD1. Germline V CDR1 and CDR2: MDHEN, SYDVKM. V dropped 11 bases and J dropped 5; count of bases not matched to a gene: 10. The CDR3 covers 14 residues. This chain's CDR3 is CACTGTGGTETQYF. Here the CDR3 DNA reads TGTGCCTGCACCGGGACAGGGGGAACGGAGACCCAGTACTTC. Complete variable domain (other parts from reference TRBV28 and TRBJ2-5): DVKVTQSSRYLVKRTGEKVFLECVQDMDHENMFWYRQDPGLGLRLIYFSYDVKMKEKGDIPEGYSVSREKKERFSLILESASTNQTSMYLCACTGTGGTETQYFGPGTRLLVL.

V gene TRBV7-3 combines with J gene TRBJ2-5, with a tentative D call TRBD2 (6 bases). The CDR3 has 13 residues. The V and J ends lost 5 bases and 7 bases respectively, with 14 bases between them. Germline CDR1 is SGHTA and CDR2 is FQGTGA. CDR3 nucleotide sequence: TGTGCCAGCAGCGACGACAATAGCGGGACCCAGTACTTC. Its translation is CASSDDNSGTQYF.

This sequence joins TRBV10-3 and TRBJ2-7; D gene ambiguous. V dropped 3 bases and J dropped 3 bases, with 12 bases sitting between them. Looked up from germline, CDR1 is ENHRY and CDR2 is SYGVKD. This CDR3 region has 14 residues. For the CDR3, the DNA is TGTGCCATCAGTGACCCAAACATATTCTACGAGCAGTACTTC. As protein: CAISDPNIFYEQYF.

This clonotype came up a few times. The V call is TRBV20-1, the J call TRBJ2-3; 13 bases align to TRBD2. CDR1 is DFQATT, CDR2 SNEGSKA, per germline (reference sequence). After removal of 2 bases from V and 4 bases from J, the junction contained 6 bases not matched to a gene. The CDR3 is made up of 16 amino acids. The chain's CDR3 is CSARTGLAGVADTQYF. Here the CDR3 DNA reads TGCAGTGCTAGAACCGGACTAGCGGGGGTCGCAGATACGCAGTATTTT.

This clonotype was observed a few times. The chain uses TRBV7-8 and TRBJ2-7; D remains ambiguous. The length of the CDR3 is 8 residues. Germline values: CDR1 SGHVS, CDR2 FQNEAQ. CDR3 bases: TGTGCGGCCTACGAGCAGTACTTC. It codes for CAAYEQYF.

The chain couples TRBV6-1 to TRBJ2-7; D not resolved. V lost 2 bases and J 1 base, leaving 9 bases between the germline ends. The germline V gene has CDR1 MNHNS and CDR2 SASEGT. The CDR3 has 14 amino acids. The DNA for the CDR3 is TGTGCCAGCAGTGAAACCAGAGTTTCCTACGAGCAGTACTTC. Amino acids: CASSETRVSYEQYF.

This sequence joins TRBV6-4 and TRBJ2-1; TRBD2 matches at 12 bases. CDR3 length equals 22 residues. Germline V gene lookup returns CDR1 MRHNA and CDR2 SNTAGT. V trimming: 0 bases; J trimming: 8 bases; junction bases outside the gene matches: 23. The DNA for the CDR3 is TGTGCCAGCAGTGACTCAGGGCTTGCGCTAGCGGGGGGGCACCGTGATGTAGATGAGCAGTTCTTC. Translating it yields CASSDSGLALAGGHRDVDEQFF.